There are many counts of the clone carrying this TCR beta chain. Investigators prepared the TCR beta libraries by applying iRepertoire HTBI primers and Arm-PCR of CDR3 regions. MiXCR, applied by TCRdb to the multiplex PCR reads, yields one record per CDR3 protein. The sample contains 400,000 to 500,000 distinct CDR3 sequences, about a fifth of which appear only once. Time point specified: persistent/refractory GD, antithyroid drugs over 5 years with positive TRAb. There was RNA extracted from PBMCs, and the TCR library was made from it. The data are from a study of regulatory T cells in long-lasting Graves disease. Study-level background: Persistent Graves' disease required over 5 years of antithyroid drugs and positive TSH receptor antibodies.

The CDR3 runs 13 residues. Germline V lookup: CDR1 LNHNV, CDR2 YYDKDF (reference sequence). V was shortened by 1 base and J by 1 base, with 5 bases between the two germline ends. This sample comprised peripheral blood mononuclear cells (PBMCs), obtained when the disease was refractory, from a patient treated with antithyroid drugs. This receptor was taken from a female donor with Graves disease. The rearrangement uses TRBV15 and TRBJ2-7; D gene ambiguous. CDR3 sequence (DNA): TGTGCCACCAGCAGAGGGGGTTCCTACGAGCAGTACTTC. Its translation: CATSRGGSYEQYF.